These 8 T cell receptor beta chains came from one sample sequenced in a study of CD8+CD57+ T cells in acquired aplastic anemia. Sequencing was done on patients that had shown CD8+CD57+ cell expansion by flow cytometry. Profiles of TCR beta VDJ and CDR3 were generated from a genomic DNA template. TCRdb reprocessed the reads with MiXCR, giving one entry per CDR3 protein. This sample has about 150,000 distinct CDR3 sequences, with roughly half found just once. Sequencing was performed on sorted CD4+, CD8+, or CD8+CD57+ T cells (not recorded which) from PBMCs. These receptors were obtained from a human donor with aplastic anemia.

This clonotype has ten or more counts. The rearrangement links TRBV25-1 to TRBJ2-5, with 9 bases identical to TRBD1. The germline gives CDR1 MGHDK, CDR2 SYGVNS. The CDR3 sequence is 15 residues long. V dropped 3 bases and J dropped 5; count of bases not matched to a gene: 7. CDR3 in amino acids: CASSDPTGGGETQYF. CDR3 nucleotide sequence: TGTGCCAGCAGTGACCCTACAGGGGGCGGGGAGACCCAGTACTTC.

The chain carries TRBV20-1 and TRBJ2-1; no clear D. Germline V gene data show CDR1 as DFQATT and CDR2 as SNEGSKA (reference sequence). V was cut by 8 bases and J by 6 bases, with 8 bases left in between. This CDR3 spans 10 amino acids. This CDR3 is CSYSTNEQFF. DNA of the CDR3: TGCAGTTACTCGACCAATGAGCAGTTCTTC.

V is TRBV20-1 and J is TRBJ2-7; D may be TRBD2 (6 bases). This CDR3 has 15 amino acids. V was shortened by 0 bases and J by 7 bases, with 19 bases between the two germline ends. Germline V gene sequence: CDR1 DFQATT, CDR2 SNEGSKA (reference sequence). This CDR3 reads CSARDGDSFFEEQYF. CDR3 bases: TGCAGTGCTAGAGATGGGGACTCCTTTTTCGAGGAGCAGTACTTC.

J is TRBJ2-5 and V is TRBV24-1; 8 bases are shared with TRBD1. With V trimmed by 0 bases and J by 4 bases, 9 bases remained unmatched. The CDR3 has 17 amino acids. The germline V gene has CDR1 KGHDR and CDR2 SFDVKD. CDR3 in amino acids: CATSDLPGRTGTETQYF. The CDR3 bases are TGTGCCACCAGTGATTTGCCTGGAAGGACAGGGACAGAGACCCAGTACTTC.

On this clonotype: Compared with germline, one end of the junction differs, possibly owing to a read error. DNA for the CDR3: TGTGCCACCAGCAGCTTGGGATTTGAAAGGCTGTTCTTC. Translating gives CATSSLGFERLFF. The chain carries TRBV15 and TRBJ2-7; D uncertain. The CDR3 covers 13 residues. Germline assignment: CDR1 LNHNV and CDR2 YYDKDF (reference sequence).

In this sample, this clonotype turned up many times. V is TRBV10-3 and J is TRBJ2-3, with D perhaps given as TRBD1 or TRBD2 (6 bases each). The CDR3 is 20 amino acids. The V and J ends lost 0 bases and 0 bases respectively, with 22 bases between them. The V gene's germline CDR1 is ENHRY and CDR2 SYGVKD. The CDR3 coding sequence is TGTGCCATCAGTGAGTCGGGGGGCGGATACAGGACACACAGCACAGATACGCAGTATTTT. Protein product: CAISESGGGYRTHSTDTQYF.

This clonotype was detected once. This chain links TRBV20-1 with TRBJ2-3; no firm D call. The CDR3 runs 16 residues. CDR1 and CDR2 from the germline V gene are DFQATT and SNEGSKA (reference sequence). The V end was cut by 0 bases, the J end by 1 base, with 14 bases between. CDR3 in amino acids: CSARDSLRSRTDTQYF. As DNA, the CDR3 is TGCAGTGCTAGAGACAGCCTACGATCCCGCACAGATACGCAGTATTTT.

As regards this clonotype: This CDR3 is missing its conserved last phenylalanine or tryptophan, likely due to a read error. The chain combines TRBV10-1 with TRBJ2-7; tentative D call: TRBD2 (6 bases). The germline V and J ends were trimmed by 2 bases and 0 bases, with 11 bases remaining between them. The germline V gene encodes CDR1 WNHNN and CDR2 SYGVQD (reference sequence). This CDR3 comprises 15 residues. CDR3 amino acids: CASSERAGISYEQYS. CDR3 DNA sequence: TGCGCCAGCAGTGAGCGGGCGGGGATCTCCTACGAGCAGTACTCC.